This TCR beta chain stems from a study of blood T cell repertoires in COVID-19. Study-level information: Material from acute and convalescent COVID-19 was sourced from the United States, Italy and Spain.

The V end lost 3 bases, the J end lost 4 bases, and 12 bases lay between the germline ends. This CDR3 contains 14 residues. Germline lookup yields CDR1 LNHDA and CDR2 SQIVND (reference sequence). Assay: immunoSEQ multiplex PCR; the TCRdb copy retains only in-frame clones and omits some. The sample holds 97,000 or so clones, around 84% seen once. This receptor was obtained from a human donor in a cohort sampled during active COVID-19. Sequencing was performed on peripheral blood. The chain has TRBV19 and TRBJ2-5; D perhaps matches TRBD1 (5 bases). The CDR3 loop reads CASSINPGPETQYF. The CDR3 coding sequence is TGTGCCAGTAGTATTAATCCAGGGCCAGAGACCCAGTACTTC.